This is a list of T cell receptor beta chains from one sample in a study of T cell repertoires in cytomegalovirus infection. Their antigens are not known. TCRdb re-called the reads with MiXCR, one entry per CDR3 protein. The sample has about half a million distinct CDR3 sequences, under 45% seen once. Sequenced here: cultured PBMCs, sampled from culture after CMV antigen stimulation. The source of these receptors is a human donor in good health (CMV status not recorded). Some clones in this sample may be carry-over from other donors' samples. Both conserved end residues are part of each CDR3. Fields, in order: J gene, V gene, clone size, D gene, CDR3 DNA, CDR3 protein. D genes are given only for firm matches. Clone size, where shown, is once, few, many, or a class for clones that have expanded.

TRBJ2-5 | TRBV7-8 | few | TRBD2 | TGTGCCAGCAGCTTCCCGGCGAGCGGGGGGGGAAAGACCCAGTACTTC | CASSFPASGGGKTQYF
TRBJ1-3 | TRBV6-1 | - | - | TGTGCCAGCAATGGAGCAATTGGGTTACTCTCTGGAAACACCATATATTTT | CASNGAIGLLSGNTIYF
TRBJ2-7 | TRBV18 | - | - | TGTGCCAGCTCATATAATCCAGGGTCCTACGAGCAGTACTTC | CASSYNPGSYEQYF
TRBJ2-7 | TRBV7-2 | - | TRBD1 | TGTGCCAGCAGCCCCGGGACAGTCGGCTACGAGCAGTACTTC | CASSPGTVGYEQYF
TRBJ2-2 | TRBV6-6 | - | - | TGTGCCAGCAGTTACCCCCTTCCCACCGGGGAGCTGTTTTTT | CASSYPLPTGELFF
TRBJ2-5 | TRBV29-1 | few | - | TGCAGCGTTGAAGAGACAGCTGGGAAGACCCAGTACTTC | CSVEETAGKTQYF
TRBJ2-1 | TRBV2 | - | - | TGTGCCAGCAGCCCGACAGGCCTTATCGATGAGCAGTTCTTC | CASSPTGLIDEQFF
TRBJ2-1 | TRBV28 | - | - | TGTGCCAGCGGGGGGGGCGTGTACAATGAGCAGTTCTTC | CASGGGVYNEQFF
TRBJ1-5 | TRBV15 | - | - | TGTGCCACCAGCCCCCGAGGGGGTAGCAATCAGCCCCAGCATTTT | CATSPRGGSNQPQHF
TRBJ2-7 | TRBV6-2/TRBV6-3 | few | - | TGTGCCAGCACGTCTCGGGTGGCCTACGAGCAGTACTTC | CASTSRVAYEQYF
TRBJ2-3 | TRBV27 | - | TRBD1 | TGTGCCAGCAGTCCAAGGACAGGTCGGCGGACAGATACGCAGTATTTT | CASSPRTGRRTDTQYF
TRBJ1-2 | TRBV6-1 | - | - | TGTGCCAGCAGTGAACGGTTTGGGGGCCCATTTGGCTACACCTTC | CASSERFGGPFGYTF
TRBJ2-1 | TRBV27 | few | - | TGTGCCAGCATTGCGGTTGGGTACAATGAGCAGTTCTTC | CASIAVGYNEQFF
TRBJ1-3 | TRBV7-2 | - | - | TGTGCCAGCAGCTTAGCAGGGCCTTTGGGAAACACCATATATTTT | CASSLAGPLGNTIYF
TRBJ2-7 | TRBV4-2 | few | - | TGTGCCAGCAGCCAAGGACAGGTTCGGGAGCAGTACTTC | CASSQGQVREQYF
TRBJ1-5 | TRBV7-2 | few | - | TGTGCCAGCAGCTTAGTCTCAAGTAGCAATCAGCCCCAGCATTTT | CASSLVSSSNQPQHF
TRBJ1-6 | TRBV6-2/TRBV6-3 | few | - | TGTGCCAGCCTCCGGACAGTTAATTCACCCCTCCACTTT | CASLRTVNSPLHF
TRBJ1-1 | TRBV6-1 | - | - | TGTGCCAGCAGGTTGGGCCCGGGAAACACTGAAGCTTTCTTT | CASRLGPGNTEAFF
TRBJ2-7 | TRBV12-3/TRBV12-4 | - | TRBD2 | TGTGCCAGCAGACCGACTAGCACCTACGAGCAGTACTTC | CASRPTSTYEQYF
TRBJ2-1 | TRBV5-4 | - | TRBD2 | TGTGCCAGCAGCTACAGCGGGAGTTTGTACAATGAGCAGTTCTTC | CASSYSGSLYNEQFF
TRBJ2-3 | TRBV6-2/TRBV6-3 | - | - | TGTGCCAGCAGTAATCAGGGGTCCCGGATAGATACGCAGTATTTT | CASSNQGSRIDTQYF
TRBJ1-5 | TRBV11-2 | - | TRBD1 | TGTGCCAGCAGCCGCGGGACAGGGTGGGATCAGCCCCAGCATTTT | CASSRGTGWDQPQHF
TRBJ2-1 | TRBV6-5 | few | - | TGTGCCAGCAGTTTCCGACTCTGGGACGGACACACTGAGCAGTTCTTC | CASSFRLWDGHTEQFF
TRBJ2-7 | TRBV4-2 | - | - | TGTGCCAGCAGCCAAGAAAGGGACGAGCAGTACTTC | CASSQERDEQYF
TRBJ2-1 | TRBV7-6 | - | TRBD2 | TGTGCCAGCAGCTTCCGTAGCGGGGCCGACAATGAGCAGTTCTTC | CASSFRSGADNEQFF
TRBJ2-1 | TRBV20-1 | - | TRBD2 | TGCAGCGCCTGGCGGGAGCTCAATGAGCAGTTCTTC | CSAWRELNEQFF
TRBJ1-6 | TRBV4-2 | - | - | TGTGCCAGCAGCCAAAAAGCCCCCATACAGGGCGCTAATTCACCCCTCCACTTT | CASSQKAPIQGANSPLHF
TRBJ2-3 | TRBV6-5 | - | - | TGTGCCAGCACCTCAACCGGGACTCCCCGCGGTACGCAGTATTTT | CASTSTGTPRGTQYF
TRBJ1-2 | TRBV4-3 | - | - | TGCGCCAGCAGCCAAGACCCGACGATCTATGGCTACACCTTC | CASSQDPTIYGYTF
TRBJ2-3 | TRBV10-3 | once | - | TGTGCCATCAGTGAGTGGCTCGGGGTCGGGACAGATACGCAGTATTTT | CAISEWLGVGTDTQYF
TRBJ2-3 | TRBV7-2 | few | TRBD2 | TGTGCCAGCAGCTTCCGTGTGACTAGCGGGAGGTATACGCAGTATTTT | CASSFRVTSGRYTQYF
TRBJ2-3 | TRBV15 | - | - | TGTGCCACCAGCAGAGGCACTGGAGATACGCAGTATTTT | CATSRGTGDTQYF
TRBJ2-5 | TRBV7-2 | - | - | TGTGCCAGCAGCTTAGCACCCGGGACTGAAGAGACCCAGTACTTC | CASSLAPGTEETQYF
TRBJ2-7 | TRBV6-1 | few | TRBD1 | TGTGCCAGCAGAGAGGGGACAGGGGGTTTTTACGAGCAGTACTTC | CASREGTGGFYEQYF
TRBJ1-2 | TRBV12-3/TRBV12-4 | - | - | TGTGCCAGCAGTCCTAAGGACACGACTAACTATGGCTACACCTTC | CASSPKDTTNYGYTF
TRBJ1-4 | TRBV7-8 | few | TRBD1 | TGTGCCAGCAGCAACGGACAGGGGGATGAAAAACTGTTTTTT | CASSNGQGDEKLFF
TRBJ2-7 | TRBV7-2 | few | - | TGTGCCAGCAGCTTAGGCGAGAAATACGAGCAGTACTTC | CASSLGEKYEQYF
TRBJ2-6 | TRBV4-1 | - | - | TGTGCCAGCAGCCCTCTGGGCCTCCCTACCTCTGGGGCCAACGTCCTGACTTTC | CASSPLGLPTSGANVLTF
TRBJ1-4 | TRBV7-2 | - | - | TGTGCCAGCAGCCCGGGCCCCTCGGGTGAAAAACTGTTTTTT | CASSPGPSGEKLFF
TRBJ2-5 | TRBV6-5 | - | - | TGTGCCAGCAGCCCACGGCACCGGTGGGAGACCCAGTACTTC | CASSPRHRWETQYF
TRBJ2-7 | TRBV7-2 | - | - | TGTGCCAGCAGCTCGTTAAAATCCTACGAGCAGTACTTC | CASSSLKSYEQYF
TRBJ1-2 | TRBV15 | once | TRBD1 | TGTGCCACCAGCAGAGATCGGCAGGGGGTTGGCTACACCTTC | CATSRDRQGVGYTF
TRBJ2-5 | TRBV27 | - | - | TGTGCCGGTAAGAGGGACATCCAAGAGACCCAGTACTTC | CAGKRDIQETQYF
TRBJ1-6 | TRBV7-2 | - | - | TGTGCCAGCAGCTTAGGAGGGTCACCAGGGTATAATTCACCCCTCCACTTT | CASSLGGSPGYNSPLHF
TRBJ1-3 | TRBV14 | few | - | TGTGCCAGCAGCCAAAGACCACAGCCTACCTCTGGAAACACCATATATTTT | CASSQRPQPTSGNTIYF
TRBJ2-1 | TRBV7-9 | - | TRBD1 | TGTGCCAGCTGCTCGCTCCGGGACAGGCTGAGCAATGAGCAGTTCTTC | CASCSLRDRLSNEQFF
TRBJ2-7 | TRBV19 | once | - | TGTGCCAGTAGTATTACCCCCGCCTACGAGCAGTACTTC | CASSITPAYEQYF
TRBJ1-2 | TRBV7-2 | - | - | TGTGCCAGCAGCCGGAACCAGGGGAACTATGGCTACACCTTC | CASSRNQGNYGYTF
TRBJ1-5 | TRBV12-3/TRBV12-4 | - | - | TGTGCCAGCAGTTTACAATTCGGCCAGCCCCAGCATTTT | CASSLQFGQPQHF
TRBJ2-7 | TRBV5-1 | - | - | TGCGCCAGCAGACGAACTAGGGACTACGAGCAGTACTTC | CASRRTRDYEQYF
TRBJ2-3 | TRBV15 | - | - | TGTGCCACCAGCAGAGATTGGAGTAATACGCAGTATTTT | CATSRDWSNTQYF